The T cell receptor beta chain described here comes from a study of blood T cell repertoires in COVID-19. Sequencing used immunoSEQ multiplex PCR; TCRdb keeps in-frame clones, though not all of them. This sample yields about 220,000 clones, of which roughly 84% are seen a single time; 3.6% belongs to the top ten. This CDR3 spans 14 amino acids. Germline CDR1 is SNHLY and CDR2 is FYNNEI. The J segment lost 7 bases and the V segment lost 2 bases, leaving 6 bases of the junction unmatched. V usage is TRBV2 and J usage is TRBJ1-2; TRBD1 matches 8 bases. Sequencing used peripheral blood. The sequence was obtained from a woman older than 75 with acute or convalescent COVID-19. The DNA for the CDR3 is TGTGCCAGCAGTGAAAGGACAGGGACGGGTGGCTACACCTTC. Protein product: CASSERTGTGGYTF. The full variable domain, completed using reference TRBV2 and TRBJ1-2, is EPEVTQTPSHQVTQMGQEVILRCVPISNHLYFYWYRQILGQKVEFLVSFYNNEISEKSEIFDDQFSVERPDGSNFTLKIRSTKLEDSAMYFCASSERTGTGGYTFGSGTRLTVV.